This is a list of T cell receptor beta chains from one sample in a study of T cell repertoires in cytomegalovirus infection. TCRdb itself ran the reads through MiXCR, one entry per CDR3 protein. The data contain roughly 730,000 distinct CDR3 sequences, around 35% of them singletons. No antigen is known for these receptors. The sequencing used cultured PBMCs, collected from culture after CMV antigen stimulation. These receptors were taken from a human donor in good health (CMV status not recorded). Some clones in this sample may be carry-over from other donors' samples. Both conserved end residues are trimmed from each CDR3.

CDR3: AITDTYEQY; V: TRBV10-3; J: TRBJ2-7
CDR3: SVELIETQY; V: TRBV29-1; J: TRBJ2-5
CDR3: ASSQLGTTNEKLF; V: TRBV4-3; J: TRBJ1-4
CDR3: ASSLGDTTRKSEAF; V: TRBV7-8; J: TRBJ1-1
CDR3: ASMGEYPYEQY; V: TRBV27; J: TRBJ2-7
CDR3: ASSLDTEEQY; V: TRBV7-9; J: TRBJ2-7
CDR3: SARDRLLAGIEQY; V: TRBV20-1; J: TRBJ2-7
CDR3: ASSISRVDEQF; V: TRBV7-8; J: TRBJ2-1
CDR3: ASSSPSSGHTEAF; V: TRBV27; J: TRBJ1-1
CDR3: ASSGRKREAF; V: TRBV7-8; J: TRBJ1-1
CDR3: ASSLGAVPGAYEQY; V: TRBV7-6; J: TRBJ2-7
CDR3: ASSSSESEAF; V: TRBV11-3; J: TRBJ1-1
CDR3: SARDMGLAANIQY; V: TRBV20-1; J: TRBJ2-4
CDR3: ASSWGRRTPTEAF; V: TRBV6-1; J: TRBJ1-1
CDR3: ASTTGLSQPQH; V: TRBV12-3/TRBV12-4; J: TRBJ1-5
CDR3: ASSPIGGWDEQF; V: TRBV18; J: TRBJ2-1
CDR3: SARPPPGQGEQETQY; V: TRBV20-1; J: TRBJ2-5
CDR3: ASSLGDSTNYNEQF; V: TRBV7-2; J: TRBJ2-1
CDR3: ASSATGYNQPQH; V: TRBV6-1; J: TRBJ1-5
CDR3: ASSSLGGNTIY; V: TRBV7-9; J: TRBJ1-3
CDR3: ASSPGRAEDTF; V: TRBV18; J: TRBJ2-1
CDR3: ATRTGAGGDEQF; V: TRBV3-1; J: TRBJ2-1
CDR3: ASSSRQAWLPY; V: TRBV6-6; J: TRBJ2-7
CDR3: ASSSRMQGAGEKLF; V: TRBV5-6; J: TRBJ1-4
CDR3: ASSLEGDPSYEQY; V: TRBV28; J: TRBJ2-7
CDR3: ATLPPSGVGGELF; V: TRBV2; J: TRBJ2-2
CDR3: ASSTPDTEAF; V: TRBV28; J: TRBJ1-1
CDR3: ASSPGGGANTQY; V: TRBV7-7; J: TRBJ2-3
CDR3: ASSQGGGILETQY; V: TRBV4-2; J: TRBJ2-5
CDR3: ASSLGRGVLTPGANVLT; V: TRBV11-2; J: TRBJ2-6
CDR3: ATSRDRGDRGQPQH; V: TRBV15; J: TRBJ1-5
CDR3: ATGDRDVGYT; V: TRBV24-1; J: TRBJ1-2
CDR3: ASSVAGAQETQY; V: TRBV7-6; J: TRBJ2-5
CDR3: ASSWGLVPYEQY; V: TRBV7-2; J: TRBJ2-7
CDR3: ASSLGLARSETQY; V: TRBV7-2; J: TRBJ2-5
CDR3: ASMDRRNYEQY; V: TRBV6-2/TRBV6-3; J: TRBJ2-7
CDR3: ASSVTRVNTGELF; V: TRBV6-5; J: TRBJ2-2
CDR3: ASRPGTGSGNTIY; V: TRBV12-3/TRBV12-4; J: TRBJ1-3
CDR3: ASSPGPINTEAF; V: TRBV7-2; J: TRBJ1-1
CDR3: ASSPNPPGLSQF; V: TRBV27; J: TRBJ2-1
CDR3: ASSPGPTRREQF; V: TRBV11-1; J: TRBJ2-1
CDR3: ASNQKPRMNTEAF; V: TRBV19; J: TRBJ1-1
CDR3: ASSLLEVGLNEQY; V: TRBV5-1; J: TRBJ2-7
CDR3: ASSPHTVGRTNYGYT; V: TRBV11-2; J: TRBJ1-2
CDR3: SATGTGGSPLH; V: TRBV20-1; J: TRBJ1-6
CDR3: ASSYSTSSYFYNEQF; V: TRBV6-5; J: TRBJ2-1
CDR3: ASGPGPRSPLH; V: TRBV10-2; J: TRBJ1-6
CDR3: ASSLRGLQPQH; V: TRBV27; J: TRBJ1-5
CDR3: ASKKAGVNYEQY; V: TRBV10-2; J: TRBJ2-7
CDR3: ASSFGAGFTDTQY; V: TRBV12-3/TRBV12-4; J: TRBJ2-3
CDR3: AINGRGTSGLNEQF; V: TRBV10-3; J: TRBJ2-1
CDR3: ASSDGSNYGYT; V: TRBV27; J: TRBJ1-2
CDR3: ASSRAGGTHQPQH; V: TRBV7-9; J: TRBJ1-5
CDR3: ATRVDREIYGYT; V: TRBV6-2/TRBV6-3; J: TRBJ1-2